The 7 T cell receptor beta chains given below trace back to one sample, sequenced in a study of blood T cells in healthy people across ages. The second PCR ran roughly 7 to 12 cycles with a sample-barcoded 5' primer and J-beta primers. TCRdb processed the 5' RACE reads anew with MiXCR; each CDR3 protein has one entry. The data show about 1 million distinct CDR3 sequences, with approximately 25% seen just once and around 0.75% held by the top ten. These same records also appear under a second study, on T cells of mothers and their children.

Sequences were obtained from blood. The receptors come from a girl aged 2 to 9 in good health.

The rearrangement links TRBV7-9 to TRBJ2-2; tentatively, D is TRBD1 (7 bases). CDR3 length: 15 amino acids. Trimming removed 8 bases at V and 5 bases at J, with 18 bases between. Germline V gene sequence: CDR1 SEHNR, CDR2 FQNEAQ (reference sequence). DNA for the CDR3: TGTGCCAGCGGGCCAGGGGGACTTCATACCGGGGAGCTGTTTTTT. This sequence encodes CASGPGGLHTGELFF. Complete variable domain (other parts from reference TRBV7-9 and TRBJ2-2): DTGVSQNPRHKITKRGQNVTFRCDPISEHNRLYWYRQTLGQGPEFLTYFQNEAQLEKSRLLSDRFSAERPKGSFSTLEIQRTEQGDSAMYLCASGPGGLHTGELFFGEGSRLTVL.

The V and J genes are TRBV11-2 and TRBJ1-2, with 8 nucleotides matching TRBD1. This CDR3 region has 18 residues. Germline lookup yields CDR1 SGHAT and CDR2 FQNNGV. After removal of 4 bases from V and 5 bases from J, the junction contained 18 bases not matched to a gene. The CDR3: CASSSYRGKLGVVYGYTF. In nucleotides, the CDR3 is TGTGCCAGCAGCTCATACAGGGGGAAGCTTGGGGTAGTTTATGGCTACACCTTC.

In this sample, this clonotype turned up a few times. This chain links TRBV7-8 with TRBJ2-5; TRBD2 agrees at 14 bases. The CDR3 covers 18 residues. CDR1 is SGHVS and CDR2 is FQNEAQ in the germline V gene. J gave up 2 bases and V 4 bases, and 9 bases lay outside the gene matches. CDR3 amino acids: CASSSAPGLAGAQETQYF. The DNA of the CDR3 is TGTGCCAGCAGCTCAGCTCCGGGACTAGCGGGAGCACAAGAGACCCAGTACTTC.

The V and J genes are TRBV3-1 and TRBJ1-1; perhaps TRBD1 as D (6 bases). Germline values: CDR1 LGHDT, CDR2 YNNKEL (reference sequence). This CDR3 has 18 residues. V lost 4 bases to trimming and J lost 0 bases, with 21 bases between them. The CDR3 DNA reads TGTGCCAGCAGCCGGTCCGGGGGGCACACCCGATTGAACACTGAAGCTTTCTTT. Protein product: CASSRSGGHTRLNTEAFF.

This clonotype was recorded a few times. At one end the junction does not follow the germline gene, possibly because of a read error. The chain is built from TRBV27 and TRBJ2-5, with 10 bases matching TRBD2. The better agreement between TRBJ2-1 and the DNA end casts doubt on the J call. Germline V gene data show CDR1 as MNHEY and CDR2 as SMNVEV (reference sequence). The CDR3 runs 14 residues. The CDR3 nucleotides read TGTGCCAGCAGTCCTAGCGGGAGCCACAACGAGCAGTTCTTC. Amino acid sequence: CASSPSGSHNEQFF.

The chain combines TRBV3-1 with TRBJ2-7; D remains unclear. The CDR3 loop spans 12 amino acids. The germline V and J ends were trimmed by 0 bases and 5 bases, with 5 bases remaining between them. Looked up from germline, CDR1 is LGHDT and CDR2 is YNNKEL (reference sequence). The CDR3 nucleotides read TGTGCCAGCAGCCAAGAGGCCCACGAGCAGTACTTC. This sequence encodes CASSQEAHEQYF.

This clonotype occurred a few times. This chain links TRBV9 with TRBJ1-2, with TRBD1 matching over 10 bases. This CDR3 has 16 amino acids. Trimming removed 3 bases from V and 1 base from J; junction bases left unmatched: 6. Germline loops: CDR1 SGDLS, CDR2 YYNGEE. For the CDR3, the DNA is TGTGCCAGCAGCGCGCGACAGGGGGCCCTTAACTATGGCTACACCTTC. Residues: CASSARQGALNYGYTF. The entire variable domain, with the rest obtained from reference TRBV9 and TRBJ1-2, is as follows: DSGVTQTPKHLITATGQRVTLRCSPRSGDLSVYWYQQSLDQGLQFLIQYYNGEERAKGNILERFSAQQFPDLHSELNLSSLELGDSALYFCASSARQGALNYGYTFGSGTRLTVV.